The 12 T cell receptor beta chains reported below all come from one sample, sequenced in a study of blood T cell repertoires in COVID-19. This table comes from immunoSEQ multiplex PCR, and its TCRdb copy is limited to in-frame clones, with some not included. The sample carries roughly 480,000 clones, about 88% recorded once. The material sequenced was peripheral blood. These receptors all come from a man between 18 and 35 years old with COVID-19, enrolled during active disease.

The chain joins TRBV10-3 to TRBJ1-4, with D possibly TRBD1 on 6 matching bases. CDR1 is ENHRY, CDR2 SYGVKD, per germline. CDR3 size: 13 residues. Trimming left V 2 bases short and J 8 bases short, with 9 bases between. In DNA, the CDR3 is TGTGCCATCAGTGAGGCAGGGGAAGAAAAACTGTTTTTT. This sequence encodes CAISEAGEEKLFF.

The rearrangement joins TRBV6-5 to TRBJ1-5; a weak D match, TRBD1 (5 bases). Trimming cost V 6 bases and J 2 bases, with 14 bases left between them. Germline loops: CDR1 MNHEY, CDR2 SVGAGI. This CDR3 region has 15 residues. CDR3 in amino acids: CASRPAGRRNQPQHF. CDR3 bases: TGTGCCAGCAGACCAGCAGGGAGGCGCAATCAGCCCCAGCATTTT.

The CDR3, as DNA: TGTGCCAGCAGTGAATTCGGGAGGCTCACCGGGGAGCTGTTTTTT. Protein product: CASSEFGRLTGELFF. This sequence joins TRBV6-1 and TRBJ2-2, with TRBD2 identical over 7 bases. The germline V gene has CDR1 MNHNS and CDR2 SASEGT. The CDR3 has 15 residues. Germline trimming cut 2 bases from V and 4 bases from J; bases unmatched to any gene: 4.

The CDR3 bases are TGTGCCAGCAGTTTCCCCCAAGGGGGTGGAAGGGTAGTAGGGACTGAAGCTTTCTTT. It specifies CASSFPQGGGRVVGTEAFF. The chain recombines TRBV28 with TRBJ1-1; D is perhaps TRBD1 (6 bases). From germline, CDR1 is MDHEN and CDR2 SYDVKM. This CDR3 has 19 amino acids. V lost 3 bases and J 5 bases, leaving 28 bases between the germline ends.

The chain recombines TRBV11-3 with TRBJ1-2; D unresolved. Deletions cut 0 bases from V and 8 bases from J, with 7 bases between. The CDR3 consists of 12 residues. Germline V CDR1 and CDR2: SGHNT, YENEEA. The CDR3 loop reads CASSLDRGGYTF. The DNA of the CDR3 is TGTGCCAGCAGCTTAGATCGGGGAGGCTACACCTTC.

The chain is built from TRBV7-3 and TRBJ2-3; D might be TRBD2 (6 bases). The V end was cut by 4 bases, the J end by 4 bases, with 18 bases between. The CDR3 runs 16 residues. In germline, CDR1 is SGHTA, CDR2 FQGTGA. CDR3 sequence (DNA): TGTGCCAGCAGCTGTTATTGGGGGGTGAGGCCAGATACGCAGTATTTT. This codes for CASSCYWGVRPDTQYF.

The chain is built from TRBV18 and TRBJ1-2; D may be TRBD1 (5 bases). Trimming removed 3 bases from V and 10 bases from J, with 12 bases in between. CDR1 KGHSH and CDR2 LQKENI come from the germline V gene. There are 12 residues in the CDR3. The CDR3 protein is CASSPQGLSYTF. CDR3 nucleotide sequence: TGTGCCAGCTCACCGCAGGGTTTATCCTACACCTTC.

The genes are TRBV9 and TRBJ1-2, with 9 bases matching TRBD1. The CDR3 runs to 17 residues. J was trimmed by 6 bases and V by 0 bases; bases with no gene match: 12. CDR1 and CDR2 (germline): SGDLS, YYNGEE. The CDR3 loop is CASSVDLSGTGTNGYTF. The DNA for the CDR3 is TGTGCCAGCAGCGTAGACCTCTCCGGGACAGGGACGAATGGCTACACCTTC.

This sequence joins TRBV5-5 and TRBJ2-7; 11 nucleotides line up with TRBD1. Germline V gene lookup returns CDR1 SGHKS and CDR2 YYEKEE (reference sequence). The CDR3 runs to 16 residues. The trim removed 0 bases at V and 5 bases at J, leaving 7 bases unmatched. The CDR3 nucleotides read TGTGCCAGCAGCTTGGCAGTCGGGACAGGGGGTCACGAGCAGTACTTC. Protein: CASSLAVGTGGHEQYF.

The J gene is TRBJ2-3, the V gene TRBV4-2; TRBD1 is a possible D gene (6 bases). CDR3 length: 16 residues. V was pared by 4 bases and J by 2 bases, with 16 bases between. CDR1 is LGHNA and CDR2 is YNFKEQ in the germline V gene. Here the CDR3 reads CASSLQPGQDTDTQYF. The CDR3 nucleotides read TGTGCCAGCAGCCTGCAGCCGGGACAAGACACAGATACGCAGTATTTT.

This clone is a singleton in its sample. The chain uses TRBV28 and TRBJ2-5, with no clear D. The CDR3 consists of 13 residues. V dropped 5 bases and J dropped 2 bases, with 9 bases sitting between them. Looked up from germline, CDR1 is MDHEN and CDR2 is SYDVKM. CDR3 amino acids: CASSLLRQETQYF. The DNA for the CDR3 is TGTGCCAGCAGTCTCCTCAGACAAGAGACCCAGTACTTC.

The gene calls are TRBV6-4 and TRBJ2-1; D uncertain. V was cut by 10 bases and J by 4 bases, with 20 bases left in between. The CDR3 has 15 residues. Germline V lookup: CDR1 MRHNA, CDR2 SNTAGT. DNA of the CDR3: TGTGCCACCCACCGCCCGAGACACGGATACAATGAGCAGTTCTTC. Encoded protein: CATHRPRHGYNEQFF.